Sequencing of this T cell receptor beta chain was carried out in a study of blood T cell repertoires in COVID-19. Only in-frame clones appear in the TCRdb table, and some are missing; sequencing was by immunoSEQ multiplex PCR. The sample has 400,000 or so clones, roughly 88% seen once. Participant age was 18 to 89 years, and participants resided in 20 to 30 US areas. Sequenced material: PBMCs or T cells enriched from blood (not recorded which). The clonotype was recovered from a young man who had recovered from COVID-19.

The CDR3 sequence is CASRTGDIYTEAFF. CDR3 nucleotide sequence: TGTGCCAGCAGGACCGGGGACATCTACACTGAAGCTTTCTTT. The J gene is TRBJ1-1, the V gene TRBV28; D perhaps matches TRBD1 (6 bases). The V gene's germline CDR1 is MDHEN and CDR2 SYDVKM. CDR3 length: 14 amino acids. V lost 6 bases, J lost 3 bases, and 14 bases lay in between.